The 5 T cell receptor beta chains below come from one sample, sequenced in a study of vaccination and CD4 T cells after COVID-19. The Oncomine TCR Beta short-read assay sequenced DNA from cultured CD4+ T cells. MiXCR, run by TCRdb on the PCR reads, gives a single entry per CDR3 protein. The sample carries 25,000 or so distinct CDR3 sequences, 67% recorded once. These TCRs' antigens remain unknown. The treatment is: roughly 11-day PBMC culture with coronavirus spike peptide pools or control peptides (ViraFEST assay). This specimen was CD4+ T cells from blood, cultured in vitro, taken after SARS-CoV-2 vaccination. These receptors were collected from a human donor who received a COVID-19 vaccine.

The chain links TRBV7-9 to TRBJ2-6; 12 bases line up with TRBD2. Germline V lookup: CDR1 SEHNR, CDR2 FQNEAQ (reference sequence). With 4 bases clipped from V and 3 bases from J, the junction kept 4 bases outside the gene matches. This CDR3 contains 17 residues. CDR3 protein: CASSSSGGADGANVLTF. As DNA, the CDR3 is TGTGCCAGCAGCTCTAGCGGGGGGGCGGATGGGGCCAACGTCCTGACTTTC.

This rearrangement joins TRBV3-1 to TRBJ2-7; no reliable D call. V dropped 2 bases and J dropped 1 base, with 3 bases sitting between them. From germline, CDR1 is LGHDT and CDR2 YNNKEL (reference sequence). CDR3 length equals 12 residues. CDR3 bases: TGTGCCAGCAGCCAACTATCCTACGAGCAGTACTTC. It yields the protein CASSQLSYEQYF.

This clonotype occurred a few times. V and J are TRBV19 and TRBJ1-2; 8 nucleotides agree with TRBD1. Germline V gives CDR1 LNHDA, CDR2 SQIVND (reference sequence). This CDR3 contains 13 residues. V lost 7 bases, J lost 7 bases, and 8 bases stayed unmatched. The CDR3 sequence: CASNMDRVPGYTF. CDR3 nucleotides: TGTGCCAGTAACATGGACAGGGTCCCTGGCTACACCTTC.

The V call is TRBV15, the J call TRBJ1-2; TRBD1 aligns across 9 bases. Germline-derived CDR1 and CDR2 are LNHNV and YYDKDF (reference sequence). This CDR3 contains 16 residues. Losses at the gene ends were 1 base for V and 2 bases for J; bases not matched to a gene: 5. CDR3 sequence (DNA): TGTGCCACCAGCAGAGCTCCGGGACAGGGAAACTATGGCTACACCTTC. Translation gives CATSRAPGQGNYGYTF.

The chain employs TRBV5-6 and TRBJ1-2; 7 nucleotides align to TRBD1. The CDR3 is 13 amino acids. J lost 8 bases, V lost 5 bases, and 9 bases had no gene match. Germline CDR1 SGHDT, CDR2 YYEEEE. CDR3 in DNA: TGTGCCAGCAGAAGGCAGGGGGGGCGCGGCTACACCTTC. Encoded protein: CASRRQGGRGYTF. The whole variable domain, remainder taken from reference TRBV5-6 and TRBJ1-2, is DAGVTQSPTHLIKTRGQQVTLRCSPKSGHDTVSWYQQALGQGPQFIFQYYEEEERQRGNFPDRFSGHQFPNYSSELNVNALLLGDSALYLCASRRQGGRGYTFGSGTRLTVV.